Reported below is one T cell receptor (beta chain). These data belong to a study of human T cells and chemical hapten exposure. Indicated time point: patch test 2, 6 weeks after DPC sensitization. This sample's treatment: therapeutic diphenylcyclopropenone sensitization with weekly scalp DPC. In the original processing: Ranging from roughly 23,224 to 700,000, TCR counts per sample had a median value of approximately 99,000. TCRdb re-called the RACE reads with MiXCR, one entry per CDR3 protein. TCRdb's processing, not the study's, gives the V and J calls here. The profile shows tens of thousands of distinct CDR3 sequences, 8.5% of them singletons. With 3 bases clipped from V and 2 bases from J, the junction kept 8 bases outside the gene matches. CDR3 length: 16 amino acids. Germline values: CDR1 SGDLS, CDR2 YYNGEE.

Sample: whole blood, taken in connection with sensitization to the hapten diphenylcyclopropenone (DPC). The TCR was taken from a woman aged 45-65 years with alopecia areata. Some clones in this sample may be carry-over from other donors' samples. This chain links TRBV9 with TRBJ2-1, with 7 bases that match TRBD1. CDR3 DNA sequence: TGTGCCAGCAGCGAGGGGTACAGGGGCACCTACAATGAGCAGTTCTTC. Encoded protein: CASSEGYRGTYNEQFF.